This TCR beta chain is from a study of blood T cell repertoires in COVID-19. Authors' processing steps: How many nucleated cells were present was estimated from reference gene primer amplification. The method was immunoSEQ multiplex PCR; TCRdb's version includes in-frame clones alone and lacks a portion of them. The V and J calls and clone size come from that table; D and trimming were worked out from the DNA. Counted here are about 67,000 clones, roughly 88% occurring once; the ten biggest clones make up roughly 1.2%. The CDR3 has 15 amino acids. From germline, CDR1 is LNHDA and CDR2 SQIVND (reference sequence). V lost 7 bases and J 0 bases, leaving 10 bases between the germline ends.

The sequence was obtained from a woman aged 55-75 years with acute or convalescent COVID-19. The chain employs TRBV19 and TRBJ2-6; D gene ambiguous. The material sequenced was peripheral blood. The CDR3 nucleotides read TGTGCCAGTATCGCTCCTAGCTCTGGGGCCAACGTCCTGACTTTC. Its protein product is CASIAPSSGANVLTF.